This TCR beta chain originates from a study of identical twins. TCRdb called the 5' RACE reads again in MiXCR, with one record for every CDR3 protein. The sample has some 900,000 distinct CDR3 sequences, around an eighth seen once. The CDR3 runs 16 residues. J lost 0 bases, V lost 6 bases, and 6 bases had no gene match. Germline V gene data show CDR1 as DFQATT and CDR2 as SNEGSKA (reference sequence). The same data also went into a second study, on yellow fever vaccine responses in identical twins.

This TCR was sampled from a woman aged 18-35 years in good health. The chain carries TRBV20-1 and TRBJ2-7; 15 positions match TRBD2. The sample consisted of PBMCs. The CDR3 protein is CSAHGTSGGSSYEQYV. CDR3 nucleotide sequence: TGCAGTGCGCACGGGACTAGCGGGGGGAGCTCCTACGAGCAGTACGTC.